This is a list of T cell receptor beta chains from one sample in a study of blood T cells in healthy people across ages. TCRdb reprocessed the 5' RACE reads via MiXCR and lists one record per CDR3 protein. Among about 640,000 distinct CDR3 sequences listed, 58% were seen once. The sequenced material came from blood. The receptor source for this set is a man between 60 and 75 years old in good health. Each CDR3 is given with its conserved first and last residue.

v_gene: TRBV29-1
j_gene: TRBJ1-2
len: 13
CDR3aa: CSVLGIGGYGYTF

v_gene: TRBV9
j_gene: TRBJ1-4
len: 13
CDR3aa: CASSVGQDKKLFF

v_gene: TRBV5-1
j_gene: TRBJ2-5
len: 18
CDR3aa: CASSLRLAGGVPQETQYF

v_gene: TRBV7-2
j_gene: TRBJ1-1
len: 13
CDR3aa: CASSSLRRGEAFF

v_gene: TRBV3-1
j_gene: TRBJ2-1
len: 13
CDR3aa: CASSPPSRDEQFF

v_gene: TRBV7-6
j_gene: NA
len: 21
CDR3aa: CASSLPHPQGARRLAKNIQYF

v_gene: TRBV5-1
j_gene: TRBJ2-5
len: 15
CDR3aa: CASSPRSEYQETQYF

v_gene: TRBV7-8
j_gene: TRBJ2-7
len: 12
CDR3aa: CASSRDINEQYF

v_gene: TRBV4-1
j_gene: TRBJ2-6
len: 16
CDR3aa: CASSQFRVFGANVLTF

v_gene: TRBV5-5
j_gene: TRBJ2-7
len: 13
CDR3aa: CASGTSPSYEQYF

v_gene: TRBV6-4
j_gene: TRBJ1-2
len: 18
CDR3aa: CASSEPPSPPKGPYGYTF

v_gene: TRBV20-1
j_gene: TRBJ2-1
len: 15
CDR3aa: CSAHVWGLAYNEQFF

v_gene: TRBV28
j_gene: TRBJ2-1
len: 11
CDR3aa: CASSLWGTQFF

v_gene: TRBV7-2
j_gene: TRBJ1-2
len: 13
CDR3aa: CASSLSPEYGYTF

v_gene: TRBV20-1
j_gene: TRBJ2-3
len: 14
CDR3aa: CSARDWEGTDTQYF

v_gene: TRBV20-1
j_gene: TRBJ1-1
len: 14
CDR3aa: CSAQGWTGSTEAFF

v_gene: TRBV4-1
j_gene: TRBJ2-5
len: 15
CDR3aa: CASSQGNGNQETQYF

v_gene: TRBV7-9
j_gene: TRBJ1-1
len: 13
CDR3aa: CASSSRMNTEAFF

v_gene: TRBV28
j_gene: NA
len: 15
CDR3aa: CASSPRGGSWETQYF

v_gene: TRBV7-2
j_gene: TRBJ2-5
len: 15
CDR3aa: CASSATGVGQETQYF

v_gene: TRBV29-1
j_gene: TRBJ2-5
len: 13
CDR3aa: CSAGTGGVETQYF

v_gene: TRBV24-1
j_gene: TRBJ2-5
len: 17
CDR3aa: CATSDSHSGTAKETQYF

v_gene: TRBV5-6
j_gene: TRBJ2-1
len: 16
CDR3aa: CASSGSRGGRYNEQFF

v_gene: TRBV5-1
j_gene: TRBJ2-1
len: 14
CDR3aa: CASSLGQGSDEQFF

v_gene: TRBV9
j_gene: TRBJ2-3
len: 14
CDR3aa: CASRRQGAGDTQYF

v_gene: TRBV5-1
j_gene: TRBJ1-1
len: 13
CDR3aa: CASIDPMNTEAFF

v_gene: TRBV10-2
j_gene: TRBJ1-5
len: 16
CDR3aa: CASSESPGNSNQPQHF

v_gene: TRBV20-1
j_gene: TRBJ2-1
len: 16
CDR3aa: CSARTPLAGGYNEQFF

v_gene: TRBV6-5
j_gene: TRBJ2-7
len: 15
CDR3aa: CASSYWDRETYEQYF

v_gene: TRBV4-2
j_gene: TRBJ1-2
len: 13
CDR3aa: CASSPWANYGYTF

v_gene: TRBV6-5
j_gene: TRBJ2-1
len: 12
CDR3aa: CASVGRDNEQFF

v_gene: TRBV5-1
j_gene: TRBJ2-1
len: 17
CDR3aa: CASSLAGTSGGYNEQFF

v_gene: TRBV6-1
j_gene: TRBJ2-5
len: 18
CDR3aa: CASSAFKASGATQETQYF

v_gene: TRBV10-3
j_gene: TRBJ2-3
len: 15
CDR3aa: CAISESTRATDTQYF

v_gene: TRBV3-1
j_gene: TRBJ2-5
len: 14
CDR3aa: CASSQAALQETQYF

v_gene: TRBV4-2
j_gene: TRBJ2-1
len: 14
CDR3aa: CASSASGIYNEQFF

v_gene: TRBV9
j_gene: TRBJ2-1
len: 17
CDR3aa: CASSVDPGARAYNEQFF

v_gene: TRBV7-9
j_gene: TRBJ1-1
len: 15
CDR3aa: CASSFPTGRVTEAFF

v_gene: TRBV6-5
j_gene: TRBJ1-2
len: 14
CDR3aa: CASSSTGSFYGYTF

v_gene: TRBV2
j_gene: TRBJ1-2
len: 14
CDR3aa: CASSVDSGNYGYTF

v_gene: TRBV6-1
j_gene: TRBJ1-4
len: 14
CDR3aa: CASSEGQDNEKLFF

v_gene: TRBV7-2
j_gene: TRBJ2-3
len: 17
CDR3aa: CASISRGVGWSTDTQYF

v_gene: TRBV15
j_gene: TRBJ2-5
len: 14
CDR3aa: CATSRDHPPETQYF

v_gene: TRBV29-1
j_gene: TRBJ2-3
len: 15
CDR3aa: CSVTGTSGGKDTQYF

v_gene: TRBV15
j_gene: NA
len: 16
CDR3aa: CATSRDLAGGIGEQYF

v_gene: TRBV9
j_gene: TRBJ2-7
len: 14
CDR3aa: CASSADGAYNEQYF

v_gene: TRBV12-3/TRBV12-4
j_gene: TRBJ2-3
len: 15
CDR3aa: CASSSPQAGTDAQYF

v_gene: TRBV18
j_gene: TRBJ2-3
len: 17
CDR3aa: CASSPPSGTSLADTQYF

v_gene: TRBV10-2
j_gene: TRBJ2-7
len: 17
CDR3aa: CASNGLAGGTSSYEQYF

v_gene: TRBV20-1
j_gene: TRBJ2-7
len: 15
CDR3aa: CSASHGTSGSYEQYF

v_gene: TRBV4-1
j_gene: TRBJ2-3
len: 15
CDR3aa: CASSQGGTRTDTQYF

v_gene: TRBV9
j_gene: NA
len: 15
CDR3aa: CASSVDGTKLYEQYF

v_gene: TRBV20-1
j_gene: TRBJ2-1
len: 15
CDR3aa: CSASAAQSFYNEQFF

v_gene: TRBV3-1
j_gene: TRBJ2-5
len: 16
CDR3aa: CASSPSGQGGAETQYF